This TCR beta chain was captured in a study of CD8 T cells in Susac syndrome. Random hexamers were used to reverse transcribe an amount of about 0.45 to 1 ug RNA. TCRdb processed the immunoSEQ multiplex PCR reads anew with MiXCR; each CDR3 protein has one entry. Counted here are a few hundred thousand distinct CDR3 sequences, under 95% occurring once; the ten biggest clones make up roughly 0.064%. This clonotype was seen a single time. The source is a human donor with multiple sclerosis. Sequenced material: CD4+ T cells from PBMCs.

The CDR3: CASSSGLAGDEQYF. CDR3 bases: TGTGCCAGCAGCTCGGGACTAGCGGGAGACGAGCAGTACTTC. The rearrangement joins TRBV7-2 to TRBJ2-7, with 14 bases fitting TRBD2. Looked up from germline, CDR1 is SGHTA and CDR2 is FQGNSA. There are 14 residues in the CDR3. V dropped 4 bases and J dropped 5; count of bases not matched to a gene: 1.